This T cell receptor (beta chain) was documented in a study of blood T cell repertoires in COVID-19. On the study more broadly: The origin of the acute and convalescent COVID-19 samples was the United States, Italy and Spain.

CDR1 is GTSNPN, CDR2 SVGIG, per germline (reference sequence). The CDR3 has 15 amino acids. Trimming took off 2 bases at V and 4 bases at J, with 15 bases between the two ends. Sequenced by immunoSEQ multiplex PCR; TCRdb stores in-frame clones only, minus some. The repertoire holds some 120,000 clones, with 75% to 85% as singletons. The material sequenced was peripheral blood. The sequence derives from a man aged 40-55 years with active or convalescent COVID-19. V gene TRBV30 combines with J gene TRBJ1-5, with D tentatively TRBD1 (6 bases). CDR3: CAWSLGEGGNQPQHF. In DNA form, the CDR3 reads TGTGCCTGGAGTCTGGGTGAAGGGGGTAATCAGCCCCAGCATTTT.